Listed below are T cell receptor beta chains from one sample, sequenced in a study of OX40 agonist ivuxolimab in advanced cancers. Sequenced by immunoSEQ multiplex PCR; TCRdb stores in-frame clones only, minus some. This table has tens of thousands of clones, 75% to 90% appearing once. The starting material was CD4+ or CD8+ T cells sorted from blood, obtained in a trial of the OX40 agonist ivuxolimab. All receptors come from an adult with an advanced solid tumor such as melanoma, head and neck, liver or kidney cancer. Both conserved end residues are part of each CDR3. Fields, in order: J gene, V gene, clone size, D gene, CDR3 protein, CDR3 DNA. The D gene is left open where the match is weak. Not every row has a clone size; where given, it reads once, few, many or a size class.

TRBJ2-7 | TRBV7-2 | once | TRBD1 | CASSLNGTGVEQYF | TGTGCCAGCAGCTTGAACGGGACAGGGGTCGAGCAGTACTTC
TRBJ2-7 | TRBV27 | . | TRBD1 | CASTPLGTDRTNQQGRYEQYF | TGTGCCAGCACCCCTTTGGGTACCGACCGTACTAACCAACAGGGGCGCTACGAGCAGTACTTC
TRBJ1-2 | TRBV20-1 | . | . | CTVDSGYGYTF | TGCACCGTCGACAGTGGCTATGGCTACACCTTC
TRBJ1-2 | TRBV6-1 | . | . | CASTPSYGYTF | TGTGCCAGCACCCCAAGCTATGGCTACACCTTC
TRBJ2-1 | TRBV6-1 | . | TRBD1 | CASSETDRVYEQFF | TGTGCCAGCAGTGAAACTGACAGGGTCTATGAGCAGTTCTTC
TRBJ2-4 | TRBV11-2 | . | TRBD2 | CASSQPGGAGNIQYF | TGTGCCAGCAGCCAACCCGGGGGGGCAGGGAACATTCAGTACTTC
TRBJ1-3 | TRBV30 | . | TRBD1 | CAWRGGPNTIYF | TGTGCCTGGAGAGGGGGCCCAAACACCATATATTTT
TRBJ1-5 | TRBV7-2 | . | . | CASSFSNQPQHF | TGTGCCAGCAGCTTTAGCAATCAGCCCCAGCATTTT
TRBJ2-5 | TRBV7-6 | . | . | CASSFGQPETQYF | TGTGCCAGCAGCTTCGGCCAGCCGGAGACCCAGTACTTC
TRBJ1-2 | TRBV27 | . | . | CASSSHISRAGSNYGYTF | TGTGCCAGCAGTTCGCATATCTCCAGGGCCGGGTCTAACTATGGCTACACCTTC
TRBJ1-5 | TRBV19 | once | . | CASTLWGTYSNQPQHF | TGTGCCAGTACCCTATGGGGGACCTATAGCAATCAGCCCCAGCATTTT
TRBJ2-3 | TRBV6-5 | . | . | CASRSTDTQYF | TGTGCCAGCAGGTCTACAGATACGCAGTATTTT
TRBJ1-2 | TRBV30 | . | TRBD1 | CASKRDRAGGYTF | TGTGCCTCGAAACGGGACAGGGCTGGTGGCTACACCTTC
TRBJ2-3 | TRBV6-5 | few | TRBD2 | CASSWGTSGSTDTQYF | TGTGCCAGCAGTTGGGGGACTAGCGGTAGCACAGATACGCAGTATTTT
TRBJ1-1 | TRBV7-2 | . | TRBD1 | CASSFGVSQGATEAFF | TGTGCCAGCAGTTTTGGGGTGAGTCAGGGGGCAACTGAAGCTTTCTTT
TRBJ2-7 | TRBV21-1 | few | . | CASSKEGEGIREQYF | TGTGCCAGCAGCAAAGAGGGGGAGGGGATTCGGGAGCAGTACTTC
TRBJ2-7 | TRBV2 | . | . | CASDGTYEQYF | TGTGCCTCCGACGGAACCTACGAGCAGTACTTC
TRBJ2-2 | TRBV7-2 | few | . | CASSPSGTGELFF | TGTGCCAGCAGCCCATCAGGCACCGGGGAGCTGTTTTTT
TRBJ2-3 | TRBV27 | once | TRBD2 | CASSFPTSGGENTQYF | TGTGCCAGCAGTTTCCCGACTAGCGGGGGGGAGAATACGCAGTATTTT
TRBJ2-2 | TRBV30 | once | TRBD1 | CAWRKGGQGFGELFF | TGTGCCTGGAGAAAGGGGGGACAGGGGTTCGGGGAGCTGTTTTTT
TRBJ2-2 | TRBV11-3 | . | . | CASSLDATSRELFF | TGTGCCAGCAGCTTAGACGCCACATCCAGGGAGCTGTTTTTT
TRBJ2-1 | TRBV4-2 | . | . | CASSQVGRNNEQFF | TGTGCCAGCAGCCAAGTCGGGAGAAACAATGAGCAGTTCTTC
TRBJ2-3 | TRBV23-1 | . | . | CASSKGTDTQYF | TGCGCCAGCAGCAAGGGCACAGATACGCAGTATTTT
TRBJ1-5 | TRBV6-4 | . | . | CASRKGQPQHF | TGTGCCAGCAGGAAAGGTCAGCCCCAGCATTTT
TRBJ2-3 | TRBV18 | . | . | CASSPVTLVTDTQYF | TGTGCCAGCTCACCAGTTACCCTCGTCACAGATACGCAGTATTTT
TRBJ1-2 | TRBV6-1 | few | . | CASSELDYGYTF | TGTGCCAGCAGTGAATTGGACTATGGCTACACCTTC
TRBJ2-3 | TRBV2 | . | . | CASSDVFTDTQYF | TGTGCCAGCAGTGATGTCTTCACAGATACGCAGTATTTT
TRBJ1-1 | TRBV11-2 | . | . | CASSPQTGEAFF | TGTGCCAGCAGCCCCCAGACAGGTGAAGCTTTCTTT
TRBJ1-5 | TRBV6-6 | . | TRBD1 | CASSHGQGAGQPQHF | TGTGCCAGCAGTCACGGACAGGGGGCAGGTCAGCCCCAGCATTTT
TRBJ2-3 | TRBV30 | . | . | CAWALMGGTDTQYF | TGTGCCTGGGCCTTGATGGGGGGCACAGATACGCAGTATTTT
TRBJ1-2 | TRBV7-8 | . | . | CASSAYRVGDGYTF | TGTGCCAGCAGCGCCTACAGGGTCGGGGATGGCTACACCTTC
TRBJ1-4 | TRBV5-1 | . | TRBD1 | CASSPYSGGGNEKLFF | TGCGCCAGCAGCCCGTACTCAGGGGGTGGAAATGAAAAACTGTTTTTT
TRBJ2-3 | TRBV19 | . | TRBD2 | CASSYSGLVADTQYF | TGTGCCAGTAGTTATTCGGGACTAGTGGCAGATACGCAGTATTTT
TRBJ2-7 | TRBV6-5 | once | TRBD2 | CASSSPGGYEQYF | TGTGCCAGCAGTTCCCCGGGGGGCTACGAGCAGTACTTC
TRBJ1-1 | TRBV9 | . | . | CASSVAVQQNTEAFF | TGTGCCAGCAGCGTAGCGGTCCAGCAGAACACTGAAGCTTTCTTT
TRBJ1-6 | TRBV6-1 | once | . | CAGAEQGLSSPLHF | TGTGCCGGGGCCGAACAGGGCCTTTCTTCACCCCTCCACTTT
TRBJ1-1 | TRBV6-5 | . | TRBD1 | CASSYGGWGQGKAFF | TGTGCCAGCAGTTACGGGGGTTGGGGACAGGGAAAAGCTTTCTTT
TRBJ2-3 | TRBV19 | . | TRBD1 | CASSMSPGGSSSTDTQYF | TGTGCCAGTAGTATGTCGCCAGGGGGATCCTCTAGCACAGATACGCAGTATTTT
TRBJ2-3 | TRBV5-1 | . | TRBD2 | CASSLGLAGGSTQYF | TGCGCCAGCAGCCTGGGACTAGCGGGGGGGAGCACGCAGTATTTT
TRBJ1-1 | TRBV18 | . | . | CASSSTRQVNTEAFF | TGTGCCAGCTCATCAACCAGACAGGTCAACACTGAAGCTTTCTTT
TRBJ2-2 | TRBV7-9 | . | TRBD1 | CASSRDRNTGELFF | TGTGCCAGCAGCCGGGACAGGAACACCGGGGAGCTGTTTTTT
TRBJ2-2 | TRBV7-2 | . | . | CASSLRGGRSNTGELFF | TGTGCCAGCAGCTTAAGGGGCGGGCGTTCGAACACCGGGGAGCTGTTTTTT
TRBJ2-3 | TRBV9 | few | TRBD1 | CASRDRATDTQYF | TGTGCCAGCCGGGACAGGGCCACAGATACGCAGTATTTT
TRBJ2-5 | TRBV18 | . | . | CASSPERGAETQYF | TGTGCCAGCTCACCAGAGAGGGGCGCGGAGACCCAGTACTTC
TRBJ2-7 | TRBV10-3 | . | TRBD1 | CAISQDFRDRGWEQYF | TGTGCCATCAGCCAGGATTTCCGGGACAGGGGTTGGGAGCAGTACTTC
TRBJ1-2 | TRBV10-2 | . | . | CASSESILGRKTNYGYTF | TGCGCCAGCAGTGAGTCAATTTTGGGCAGGAAAACTAACTATGGCTACACCTTC
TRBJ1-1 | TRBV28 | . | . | CASGGGGPATEAFF | TGTGCCAGCGGAGGCGGGGGGCCTGCCACTGAAGCTTTCTTT
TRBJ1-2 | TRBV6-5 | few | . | CASSYGAANGYTF | TGTGCCAGCAGTTACGGGGCAGCGAATGGCTACACCTTC
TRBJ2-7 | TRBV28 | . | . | CASSLESFVSYEQYF | TGTGCCAGCAGTTTAGAGTCTTTCGTCTCCTACGAGCAGTACTTC
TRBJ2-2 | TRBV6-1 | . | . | CASTRTRDTGELFF | TGTGCCAGCACCCGCACTCGAGACACCGGGGAGCTGTTTTTT
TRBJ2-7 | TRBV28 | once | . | CASSLATLDEQYF | TGTGCCAGCAGTTTGGCCACCCTTGACGAGCAGTACTTC
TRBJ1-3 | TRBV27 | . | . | CASSPQNSDSGNTIYF | TGTGCCAGCAGTCCCCAAAACTCAGACTCTGGAAACACCATATATTTT
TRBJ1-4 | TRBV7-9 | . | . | CASSLDIGGAEKLFF | TGTGCCAGCAGCTTAGATATTGGAGGGGCTGAAAAACTGTTTTTT
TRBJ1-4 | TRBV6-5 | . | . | CASSYSRDAEKLFF | TGTGCCAGCAGTTACTCGAGGGACGCGGAAAAACTGTTTTTT
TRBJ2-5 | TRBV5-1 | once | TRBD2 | CASGGSSGPQETQYF | TGCGCCAGTGGGGGGTCTAGCGGGCCCCAAGAGACCCAGTACTTC
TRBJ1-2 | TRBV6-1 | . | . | CASSGDNGADYGYTF | TGTGCCAGCAGTGGAGACAATGGGGCTGACTATGGCTACACCTTC
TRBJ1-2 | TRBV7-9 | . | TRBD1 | CASSKGQGINYGYTF | TGTGCCAGCAGCAAGGGACAGGGAATTAACTATGGCTACACCTTC
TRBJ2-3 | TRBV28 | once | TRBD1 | CASCTGGAPTDTQYF | TGTGCCAGCTGTACAGGGGGCGCCCCTACAGATACGCAGTATTTT
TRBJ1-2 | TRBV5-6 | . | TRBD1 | CASSLGRDRVDYGYTF | TGTGCCAGCAGCCTTGGTCGCGACAGGGTGGACTATGGCTACACCTTC
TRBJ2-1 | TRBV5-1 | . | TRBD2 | CASNQGLAGGPNEQFF | TGCGCCAGCAACCAGGGTCTAGCGGGGGGGCCGAATGAGCAGTTCTTC